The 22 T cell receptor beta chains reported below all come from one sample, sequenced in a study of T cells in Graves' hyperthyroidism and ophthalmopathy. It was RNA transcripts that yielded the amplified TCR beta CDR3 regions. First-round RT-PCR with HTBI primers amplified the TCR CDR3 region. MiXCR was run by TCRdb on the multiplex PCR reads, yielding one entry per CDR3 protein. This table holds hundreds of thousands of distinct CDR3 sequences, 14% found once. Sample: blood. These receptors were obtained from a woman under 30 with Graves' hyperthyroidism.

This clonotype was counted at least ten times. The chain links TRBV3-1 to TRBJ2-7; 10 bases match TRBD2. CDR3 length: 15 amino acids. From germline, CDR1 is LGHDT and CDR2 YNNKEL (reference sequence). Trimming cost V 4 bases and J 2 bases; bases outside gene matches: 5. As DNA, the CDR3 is TGTGCCAGCAGCCTTAGGACTAGCGGTCCCTACGAGCAGTACTTC. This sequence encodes CASSLRTSGPYEQYF.

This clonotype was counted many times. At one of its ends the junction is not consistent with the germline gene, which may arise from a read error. This chain's CDR3 is CATSDTAGTDTQYF. The DNA of the CDR3 is TGTGCCACCAGTGATACTGCGGGCACGGATACGCAGTATTTT. The rearrangement links TRBV24-1 to TRBJ2-3; a weak D match, TRBD2 (5 bases). The CDR3 has 14 amino acids. CDR1 KGHDR and CDR2 SFDVKD come from the germline V gene.

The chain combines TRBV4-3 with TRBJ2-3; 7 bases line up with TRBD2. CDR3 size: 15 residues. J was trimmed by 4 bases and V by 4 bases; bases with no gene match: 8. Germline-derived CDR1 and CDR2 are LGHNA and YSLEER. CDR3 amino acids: CASSLYERDADTQYF. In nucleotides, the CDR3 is TGCGCCAGCAGCCTCTATGAGCGGGACGCAGATACGCAGTATTTT.

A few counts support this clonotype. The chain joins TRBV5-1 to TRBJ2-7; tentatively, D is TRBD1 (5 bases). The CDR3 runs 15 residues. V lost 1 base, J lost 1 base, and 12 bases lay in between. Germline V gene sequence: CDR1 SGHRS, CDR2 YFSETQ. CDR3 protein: CASSLRGGKSYEQYF. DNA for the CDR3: TGCGCCAGCAGCTTGAGGGGCGGAAAGTCCTACGAGCAGTACTTC.

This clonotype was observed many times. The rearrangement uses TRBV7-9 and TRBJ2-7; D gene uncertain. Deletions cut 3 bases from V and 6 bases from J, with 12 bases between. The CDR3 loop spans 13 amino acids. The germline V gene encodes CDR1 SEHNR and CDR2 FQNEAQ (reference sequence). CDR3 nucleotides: TGTGCCAGCAGCTTTGGCGGTATGATCGAGCAGTACTTC. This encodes CASSFGGMIEQYF.

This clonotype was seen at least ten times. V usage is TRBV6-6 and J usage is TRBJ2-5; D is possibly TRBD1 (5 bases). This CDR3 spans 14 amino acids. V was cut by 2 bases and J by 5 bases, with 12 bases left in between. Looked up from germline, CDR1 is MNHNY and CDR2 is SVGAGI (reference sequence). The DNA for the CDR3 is TGTGCCAGCAGTTACACCAGGGTCGGTGAGACCCAGTACTTC. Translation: CASSYTRVGETQYF.

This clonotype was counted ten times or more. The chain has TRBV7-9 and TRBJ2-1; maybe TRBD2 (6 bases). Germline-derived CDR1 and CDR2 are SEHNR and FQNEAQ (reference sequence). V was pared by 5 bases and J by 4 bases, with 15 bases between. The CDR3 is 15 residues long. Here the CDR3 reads CASSDGRHAYNEQFF. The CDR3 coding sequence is TGTGCCAGCAGCGACGGGAGACATGCTTACAATGAGCAGTTCTTC.

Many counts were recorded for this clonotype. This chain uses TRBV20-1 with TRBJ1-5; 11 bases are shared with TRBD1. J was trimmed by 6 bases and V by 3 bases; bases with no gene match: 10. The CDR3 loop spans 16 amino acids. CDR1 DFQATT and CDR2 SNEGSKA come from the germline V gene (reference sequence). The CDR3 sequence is CSARSRDRGFGQPQHF. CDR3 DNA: TGCAGTGCTAGGAGCCGGGACAGGGGGTTTGGTCAGCCCCAGCATTTT.

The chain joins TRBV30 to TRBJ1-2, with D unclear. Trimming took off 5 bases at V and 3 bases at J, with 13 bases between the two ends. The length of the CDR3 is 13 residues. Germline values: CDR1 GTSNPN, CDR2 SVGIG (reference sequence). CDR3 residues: CAWGITGYYGYTF. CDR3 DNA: TGTGCCTGGGGAATCACGGGCTACTATGGCTACACCTTC.

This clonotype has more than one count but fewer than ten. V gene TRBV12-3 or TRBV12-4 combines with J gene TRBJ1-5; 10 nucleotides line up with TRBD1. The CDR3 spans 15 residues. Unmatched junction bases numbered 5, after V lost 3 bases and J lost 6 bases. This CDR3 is CASSFLGQGLQPQHF. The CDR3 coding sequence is TGTGCCAGCAGTTTCCTGGGACAGGGGCTTCAGCCCCAGCATTTT.

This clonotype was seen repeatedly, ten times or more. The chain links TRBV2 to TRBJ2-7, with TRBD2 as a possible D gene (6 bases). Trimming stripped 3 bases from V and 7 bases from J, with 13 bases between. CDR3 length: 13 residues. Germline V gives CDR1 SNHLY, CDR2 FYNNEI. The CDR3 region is CASSEERAGEQYF. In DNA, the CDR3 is TGTGCCAGCAGTGAGGAGCGCGCGGGGGAGCAGTACTTC.

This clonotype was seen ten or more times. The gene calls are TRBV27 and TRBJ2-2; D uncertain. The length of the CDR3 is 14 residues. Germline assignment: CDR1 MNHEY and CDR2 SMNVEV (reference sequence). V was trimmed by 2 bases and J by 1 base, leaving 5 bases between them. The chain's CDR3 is CASSLIWNTGELFF. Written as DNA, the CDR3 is TGTGCCAGCAGTTTAATCTGGAACACCGGGGAGCTGTTTTTT.

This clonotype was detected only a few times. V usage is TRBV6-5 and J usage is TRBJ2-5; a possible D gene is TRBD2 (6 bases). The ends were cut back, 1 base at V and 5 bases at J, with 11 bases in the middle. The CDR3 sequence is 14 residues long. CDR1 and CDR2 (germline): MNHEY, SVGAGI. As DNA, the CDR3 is TGTGCCAGCAGTTACTGGGACGGGGGTGAGACCCAGTACTTC. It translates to CASSYWDGGETQYF.

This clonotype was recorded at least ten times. This CDR3 reads CASSLRLAYNEQFF. CDR3 DNA: TGCGCCAGCAGCTTGAGGCTAGCCTACAATGAGCAGTTCTTC. The chain couples TRBV5-1 to TRBJ2-1; D remains unclear. Germline V lookup: CDR1 SGHRS, CDR2 YFSETQ. This CDR3 region has 14 residues. Trimming took off 1 base at V and 2 bases at J, with 7 bases between the two ends.

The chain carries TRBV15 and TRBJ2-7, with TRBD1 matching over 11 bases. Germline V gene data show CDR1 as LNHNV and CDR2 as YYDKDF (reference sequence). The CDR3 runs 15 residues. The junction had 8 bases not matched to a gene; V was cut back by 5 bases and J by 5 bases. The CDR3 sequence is CATSHQGQGVHEQYF. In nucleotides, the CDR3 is TGTGCCACCAGCCACCAGGGACAGGGGGTCCACGAGCAGTACTTC.

The CDR3 sequence: CASSLGTGPSYEQFF. The CDR3 DNA sequence: TGTGCCAGCTCACTGGGGACTGGGCCCTCCTACGAGCAGTTCTTC. The chain has TRBV18 and TRBJ2-7, with TRBD2 as a possible D gene (6 bases). Gene TRBJ2-1 matches the end of the DNA better, so the J call may be wrong. The germline V gene encodes CDR1 KGHSH and CDR2 LQKENI. The CDR3 is 15 residues long.

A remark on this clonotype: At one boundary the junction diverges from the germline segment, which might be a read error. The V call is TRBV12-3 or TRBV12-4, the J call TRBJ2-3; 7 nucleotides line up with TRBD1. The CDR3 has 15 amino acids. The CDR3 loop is CASSYATGNTDMQYF. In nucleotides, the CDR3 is TGTGCCAGCAGTTATGCGACAGGGAACACAGATATGCAGTATTTT.

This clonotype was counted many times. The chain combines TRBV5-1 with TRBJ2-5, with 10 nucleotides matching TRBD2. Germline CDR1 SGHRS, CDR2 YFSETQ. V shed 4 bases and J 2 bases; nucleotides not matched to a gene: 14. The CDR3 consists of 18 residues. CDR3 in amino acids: CASSPRPGLAIIQETQYF. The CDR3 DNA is TGCGCCAGCAGCCCTCGCCCGGGACTAGCGATAATTCAAGAGACCCAGTACTTC.

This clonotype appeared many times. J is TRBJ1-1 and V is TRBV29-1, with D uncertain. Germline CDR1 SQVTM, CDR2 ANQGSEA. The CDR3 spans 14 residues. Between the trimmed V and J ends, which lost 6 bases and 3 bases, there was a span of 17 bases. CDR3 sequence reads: CSVTQVGRDTEAFF. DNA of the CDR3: TGCAGCGTGACTCAGGTAGGGAGGGACACTGAAGCTTTCTTT.

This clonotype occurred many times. CDR3 loop: CASGLTWEGLTEAFF. Here the CDR3 DNA reads TGTGCTAGTGGTTTGACCTGGGAGGGTTTAACTGAAGCTTTCTTT. The V gene is TRBV12-5, the J gene TRBJ1-1; D gene unclear. Trimming removed 2 bases from V and 5 bases from J, with 15 bases in between. This CDR3 is 15 amino acids long. Germline-derived CDR1 and CDR2 are LGHNT and FRNRAP.

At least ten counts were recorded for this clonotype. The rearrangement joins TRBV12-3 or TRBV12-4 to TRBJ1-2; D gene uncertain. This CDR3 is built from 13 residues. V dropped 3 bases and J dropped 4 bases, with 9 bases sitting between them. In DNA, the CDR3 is TGTGCCAGCAGTTTTCCGGGGAGCTATGGCTACACCTTC. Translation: CASSFPGSYGYTF.

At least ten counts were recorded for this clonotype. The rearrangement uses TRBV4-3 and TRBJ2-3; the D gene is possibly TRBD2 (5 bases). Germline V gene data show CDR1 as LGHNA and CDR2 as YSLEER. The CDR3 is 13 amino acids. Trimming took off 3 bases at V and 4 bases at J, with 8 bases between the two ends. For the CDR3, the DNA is TGCGCCAGCAGCCAGGGAGCCCCAGATACGCAGTATTTT. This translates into CASSQGAPDTQYF.